This T cell receptor beta chain was captured by sequencing in a study of blood T cell repertoires in COVID-19. Whole-study context: Samples came from the United States, Italy and Spain, spanning acute and convalescent COVID-19. From T cells, B-cell-depleted T cells, or PBMCs came the material, which was cDNA or gDNA.

Authors' methods: It was from reference gene primer amplification that nucleated cell counts were estimated. Some clones are missing from TCRdb's copy, which holds only in-frame ones; the method was immunoSEQ multiplex PCR. V and J calls and clone size are given by that table; D and trimming were obtained from the DNA. The repertoire holds under 250,000 clones, with around 82% as singletons. The sample consisted of peripheral blood. The TCR comes from a woman in her thirties or forties with active or convalescent COVID-19.

As DNA, the CDR3 is TGTGCCAGTAGTGCTTCCAGGGGGCCTCAGCCCCAGCATTTT. Protein: CASSASRGPQPQHF. The J gene is TRBJ1-5, the V gene TRBV19; 8 bases are shared with TRBD1. Germline CDR1 and CDR2: LNHDA and SQIVND (reference sequence). Unmatched junction bases numbered 6, after V lost 5 bases and J lost 6 bases. This CDR3 spans 14 amino acids.